The next 18 T cell receptor beta chains were all read from a single sample in a study of cytomegalovirus exposure and HLA in healthy donors. Sequencing was performed with immunoSEQ multiplex PCR; in TCRdb, only in-frame clones are kept and a portion is missing. The data hold about 74,000 clones, with 94% observed a single time. The specimen sequenced was PBMCs. Receptor source: a man younger than 35 in good health and CMV-seropositive.

The V gene is TRBV6-5, the J gene TRBJ2-7; TRBD1 matches 7 bases. The length of the CDR3 is 13 residues. Germline V gives CDR1 MNHEY, CDR2 SVGAGI. The V segment lost 7 bases and the J segment 5 bases; nucleotides outside the gene matches: 8. CDR3 coding DNA: TGTGCCAGCACGGAGAACGACAGGGACGAGCAGTACTTC. Translated, it gives CASTENDRDEQYF.

The chain has TRBV2 and TRBJ1-5; maybe TRBD1 (6 bases). This CDR3 spans 14 amino acids. From germline, CDR1 is SNHLY and CDR2 FYNNEI. V lost 4 bases to trimming and J lost 2 bases, with 9 bases between them. This CDR3 is CASSGQGRNQPQHF. CDR3 DNA sequence: TGTGCCAGCAGTGGGCAGGGGCGCAATCAGCCCCAGCATTTT.

The rearrangement links TRBV19 to TRBJ2-3; D may be TRBD2 (5 bases). Trimming stripped 2 bases from V and 0 bases from J, with 9 bases between. CDR3 length equals 15 residues. Per germline, CDR1 LNHDA and CDR2 SQIVND (reference sequence). This CDR3 reads CASSIRDSSTDTQYF. As DNA, the CDR3 is TGTGCCAGTAGTATACGGGATTCTAGCACAGATACGCAGTATTTT.

About this clone: This sequence may be a read error, since a much larger clone differs from it by one base. The same CDR3 arises from other DNA sequences in this sample as well. The V call is TRBV5-1, the J call TRBJ1-5; 9 bases align to TRBD1. V was clipped by 0 bases and J by 4 bases; unmatched bases: 2. Germline loops: CDR1 SGHRS, CDR2 YFSETQ. There are 15 residues in the CDR3. CDR3 sequence (DNA): TGCGCCAGCAGCTTGGATGGACAGGGGAATCAGCCCCAGCATTTT. It translates to CASSLDGQGNQPQHF.

This chain uses TRBV19 with TRBJ1-2; D uncertain. This CDR3 is 12 amino acids long. The V gene lost 8 bases and the J gene lost 0 bases, with 7 bases spanning the gap. Germline assignment: CDR1 LNHDA and CDR2 SQIVND (reference sequence). This chain's CDR3 is CASQVANYGYTF. CDR3 DNA: TGTGCCAGTCAGGTGGCTAACTATGGCTACACCTTC.

V is TRBV30 and J is TRBJ1-3; D remains ambiguous. The CDR3 length is 12 residues. Between the trimmed V and J ends, which lost 4 bases and 4 bases, there was a span of 8 bases. The germline gives CDR1 GTSNPN, CDR2 SVGIG (reference sequence). CDR3 region: CAWKHGGNTIYF. The CDR3 DNA sequence: TGTGCCTGGAAGCACGGGGGAAACACCATATATTTT.

V usage is TRBV30 and J usage is TRBJ1-1; 7 bases are a match to TRBD1. CDR3 length: 14 residues. Germline CDR1 and CDR2: GTSNPN and SVGIG (reference sequence). Trimming at V came to 1 base and at J to 7 bases, leaving 9 bases not matched to a gene. The CDR3 nucleotides are TGTGCCTGGAGTGGGGGACAGCGCAGGGATGAAGCTTTCTTT. This gives the protein CAWSGGQRRDEAFF. Looking up the rest from reference TRBV30 and TRBJ1-1 gives the full variable domain: SQTIHQWPATLVQPVGSPLSLECTVEGTSNPNLYWYRQAAGRGLQLLFYSVGIGQISSEVPQNLSASRPQDRQFILSSKKLLLSDSGFYLCAWSGGQRRDEAFFGQGTRLTVV.

The chain has TRBV4-1 and TRBJ1-1; D may be TRBD1 (6 bases). The CDR3 spans 15 residues. V dropped 1 base and J dropped 0 bases, with 9 bases sitting between them. Germline V gene data show CDR1 as MGHRA and CDR2 as YSYEKL. The CDR3 is CASSQAPGVNTEAFF. The CDR3 nucleotides are TGCGCCAGCAGCCAAGCCCCAGGGGTGAACACTGAAGCTTTCTTT.

The CDR3 region has the DNA TGTGCCAGCAGTTTGTTAGGGGCGACTAGACATGGCTACACCTTC. Residues: CASSLLGATRHGYTF. The V gene is TRBV27, the J gene TRBJ1-2, with D possibly TRBD1 on 5 matching bases. Trimming shortened V by 3 bases and J by 6 bases, and 17 bases separated the two germline ends. The CDR3 runs 15 residues. Germline assignment: CDR1 MNHEY and CDR2 SMNVEV (reference sequence).

The CDR3 here is CASSISIGRVTDIQYF. DNA of the CDR3: TGTGCCAGTAGTATAAGTATCGGGAGGGTGACGGACATTCAGTACTTC. The chain joins TRBV19 to TRBJ2-4, with 8 bases that match TRBD2. CDR1 LNHDA and CDR2 SQIVND come from the germline V gene (reference sequence). The CDR3 has 16 residues. Trimming removed 2 bases from V and 8 bases from J; junction bases left unmatched: 11.

This sequence joins TRBV4-1 and TRBJ2-3; D is perhaps TRBD1 (5 bases). CDR1 is MGHRA and CDR2 is YSYEKL in the germline V gene. The CDR3 extends over 14 amino acids. Trimming pared 3 bases from V and 3 bases from J, leaving 10 bases between. The CDR3 here is CASSQSKGTDTQYF. DNA for the CDR3: TGCGCCAGCAGCCAGTCAAAGGGGACAGATACGCAGTATTTT.

This clone has a single count. This rearrangement joins TRBV18 to TRBJ2-7; 9 nucleotides match TRBD1. The CDR3 runs 13 residues. V lost 6 bases to trimming and J lost 6 bases; unmatched junction nucleotides: 6. Germline assignment: CDR1 KGHSH and CDR2 LQKENI. The CDR3 loop is CASSPGTGFEQYF. As DNA, the CDR3 is TGTGCCAGCTCTCCCGGGACAGGGTTCGAGCAGTACTTC.

Only a few counts were recorded for this clone. The V and J genes are TRBV7-5 and TRBJ1-5; TRBD1 is the table's D call, not checked against the DNA. TRBV7-5 counts as a pseudogene. This CDR3 is built from 16 residues. The CDR3 bases are TGTGCCAGAAGCTTAAGACAGACGAGGAACAATCAGCCCCAGCATTTT. This translates into CARSLRQTRNNQPQHF.

V is TRBV7-9 and J is TRBJ2-7; no reliable D call. Germline CDR1 and CDR2: SEHNR and FQNEAQ (reference sequence). V was clipped by 0 bases and J by 5 bases, with 14 bases between them. This CDR3 is built from 15 residues. The CDR3 DNA reads as TGTGCCAGCAGCTTAGCGGAGACCCCAGTCGACGAGCAGTACTTC. Its translation is CASSLAETPVDEQYF.

The chain joins TRBV7-3 to TRBJ2-3; 9 bases line up with TRBD2. The CDR3 consists of 15 residues. CDR1 and CDR2 from the germline V gene are SGHTA and FQGTGA. V lost 1 base, J lost 4 bases, and 3 bases stayed unmatched. The CDR3: CASSLSGRAADTQYF. The CDR3 region has the DNA TGTGCCAGCAGCTTAAGCGGGAGGGCCGCAGATACGCAGTATTTT. Full variable domain (missing parts from reference TRBV7-3 and TRBJ2-3): GAGVSQTPSNKVTEKGKYVELRCDPISGHTALYWYRQSLGQGPEFLIYFQGTGAADDSGLPNDRFFAVRPEGSVSTLKIQRTERGDSAVYLCASSLSGRAADTQYFGPGTRLTVL.

The J gene is TRBJ1-4, the V gene TRBV5-6, with unresolved D. The CDR3 runs 14 residues. V gave up 2 bases and J gave up 0 bases, with 5 bases separating them. Germline V gene data show CDR1 as SGHDT and CDR2 as YYEEEE. CDR3 loop: CASSLYATNEKLFF. The CDR3 bases are TGTGCCAGCAGCTTATATGCAACTAATGAAAAACTGTTTTTT.

The chain is built from TRBV5-1 and TRBJ2-7, with a tentative D call TRBD1 (5 bases). Germline CDR1 is SGHRS and CDR2 is YFSETQ. The CDR3 sequence is 15 residues long. V lost 0 bases to trimming and J lost 4 bases, with 14 bases between them. The CDR3 is CASSLAAQGRYEQYF. CDR3 coding DNA: TGCGCCAGCAGCTTGGCGGCTCAGGGAAGATACGAGCAGTACTTC.

The V and J genes are TRBV5-1 and TRBJ2-3; 10 nucleotides agree with TRBD2. This CDR3 contains 16 residues. V gave up 0 bases and J gave up 6 bases; unmatched junction bases: 7. CDR1 is SGHRS, CDR2 YFSETQ, per germline. CDR3 bases: TGCGCCAGCAGCTTGGATCTAGCGGGAGCTATGGATACGCAGTATTTT. It is translated as CASSLDLAGAMDTQYF.